The rows below give T cell receptor beta chains drawn from one sample of a study of T cells expressing NK-cell markers. TCRdb reprocessed the 5' RACE reads and reports one entry per CDR3 protein, with no DNA. The repertoire shows 150,000 to 160,000 distinct CDR3 sequences; the top ten hold around 37%. Material: blood T cells: a sorted CD56 or NKG2C T cell subset, CD4+ or CD8+ T cells, or bulk PBMC T cells (not recorded which). These receptors all stem from a woman aged 50 to 65 in good health. Each CDR3 is given with its conserved first and last residue. The order of the fields is clone size, V gene, J gene, CDR3 protein. Clone size is stated in some rows and not others, as once, few, many or a class when expanded.

>.|TRBV6-6|TRBJ1-1
CASSYLDRPPREAFF
>.|TRBV5-1|TRBJ1-1
CASRSIQASLGAFF
>.|TRBV12-3/TRBV12-4|TRBJ1-1
CASSYREEVNTEAFF
>.|TRBV20-1|TRBJ2-3
CSAPKGEPGGTDTQYF
>.|TRBV14|TRBJ2-3
CASSPTDIGTLLQYF
>.|TRBV10-1|TRBJ2-3
CASSDIGAQETDTQYF
>.|TRBV9|TRBJ2-3
CASSALAGGPADTQYF
>.|TRBV20-1|TRBJ1-1
CSARDLGGTAEAFF
>.|TRBV12-3/TRBV12-4|TRBJ2-5
CASTVSGTQYF
>.|TRBV3-1|TRBJ2-1
CASLSSNYNEQFF
>.|TRBV27|TRBJ2-6
CASSDLESSGANVLTF
>medium-sized|TRBV5-6|TRBJ2-1
CASSSRGFSYNEQFF
>.|TRBV27|TRBJ1-6
CASSLSGQGNSPLHF
>.|TRBV9|TRBJ1-1
CASSVVGPDHPNTEAFF
>.|TRBV7-8|TRBJ2-2
CASSKPDRGPTGELFF
>.|TRBV12-3/TRBV12-4|TRBJ2-1
CATAGTSVTNEQFF
>.|TRBV12-3/TRBV12-4|TRBJ2-5
CASSPVRAGETQYF
>.|TRBV20-1|TRBJ2-1
CSAPHSGRAMSNEQFF
>.|TRBV14|TRBJ1-1
CASSPDLSLEAFF
>.|TRBV11-2|TRBJ2-1
CASSFGQGWANEQFF
>.|TRBV4-1|TRBJ1-3
CASSQVTGNTIYF
>.|TRBV5-6|TRBJ1-1
CASSFGTGDPEAFF
>.|TRBV12-3/TRBV12-4|TRBJ1-1
CASSLAFYTEAFF
>.|TRBV5-6|TRBJ2-1
CASSLLGQGNEQFF
>.|TRBV27|TRBJ2-2
CASSLAPWGSGELFF
>.|TRBV11-2|TRBJ2-4
CASSSEVGWVAGVPGNIQYF
>.|TRBV7-9|TRBJ2-7
CASSPPPGTSGRFKSYEQYF
>.|TRBV7-6|TRBJ2-3
CASSLALTDTQYF
>.|TRBV4-1|TRBJ1-2
CASSQDVERPNYGYTF
>.|TRBV20-1|TRBJ2-1
CSAKYFIVDPYNEQFF
>.|TRBV3-1|TRBJ1-1
CASTSGGGLNTEAFF
>.|TRBV4-1|TRBJ1-2
CASSQRIGTGPGYTF
>.|TRBV4-1|TRBJ2-7
CASSQGTEAYEQYF
>.|TRBV4-1|TRBJ2-7
CASSQGLARDYEQYF
>.|TRBV27|TRBJ1-2
CASSLSGTGYYGYTF
>.|TRBV29-1|TRBJ1-2
CSVEDKVSGQVYGYTF
>.|TRBV7-9|TRBJ2-1
CASSRGPNSYNEQFF
>.|TRBV5-1|TRBJ2-1
CASSFRRNNEQFF
>.|TRBV15|TRBJ2-2
CATSSADGELFF
>.|TRBV5-1|TRBJ1-1
CASSLSTGGMNTEAFF
>medium-sized|TRBV19|TRBJ1-1
CASTARDRGAPEAFF
>.|TRBV9|TRBJ2-1
CASSIRAGIIDNEQFF
>.|TRBV5-1|TRBJ2-2
CASSLVLENTGELFF
>.|TRBV12-3/TRBV12-4|TRBJ1-1
CASTQWKDTEAFF
>.|TRBV7-6|TRBJ2-1
CASSLGTSPPNEQFF
>.|TRBV30|TRBJ2-1
CAWRRRLSSYNEQFF
>.|TRBV7-9|TRBJ2-7
CASSSTSGRASYEQYF
>.|TRBV27|TRBJ1-2
CASSPFSWDGYTF
>.|TRBV20-1|TRBJ2-2
CSARDLAGPNTGELFF
>.|TRBV5-1|TRBJ2-1
CASSFPRDQASRPYNEQFF
>.|TRBV5-1|TRBJ2-1
CASSLAGLDDEQFF
>.|TRBV4-1|TRBJ2-1
CASSPLAGGPRNEQFF
>.|TRBV6-5|TRBJ2-5
CASSYGASDQEETQYF
>.|TRBV20-1|TRBJ2-1
CSARPTSYNEQFF